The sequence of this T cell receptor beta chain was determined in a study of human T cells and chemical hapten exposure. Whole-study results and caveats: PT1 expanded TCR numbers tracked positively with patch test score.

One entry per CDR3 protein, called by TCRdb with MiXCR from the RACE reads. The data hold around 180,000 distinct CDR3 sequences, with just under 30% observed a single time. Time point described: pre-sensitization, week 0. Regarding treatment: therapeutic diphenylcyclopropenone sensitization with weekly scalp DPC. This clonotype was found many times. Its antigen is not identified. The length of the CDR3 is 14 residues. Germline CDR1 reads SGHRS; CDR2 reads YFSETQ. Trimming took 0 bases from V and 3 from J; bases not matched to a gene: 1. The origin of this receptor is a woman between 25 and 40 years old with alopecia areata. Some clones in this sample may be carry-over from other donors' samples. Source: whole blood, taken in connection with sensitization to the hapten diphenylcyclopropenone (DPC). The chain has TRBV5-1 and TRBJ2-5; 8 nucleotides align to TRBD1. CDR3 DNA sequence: TGCGCCAGCAGCTTGGTGACAGGGGAAGAGACCCAGTACTTC. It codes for CASSLVTGEETQYF.